One and the same sample provided the 5 T cell receptor beta chains below, sequenced in a study of STAT5B mutations in CD4+ large granular lymphocyte leukemia. Method: immunoSEQ multiplex PCR; TCRdb's copy keeps in-frame clones and lacks some. The top ten clones hold less than 1.5% of a sample with over 35,000 clones, 70% to 90% of them seen once. The sample was CD4+ T cells from blood buffy coats. The source of these receptors is a human donor in good health.

Regarding this clone: The sample holds other DNA sequences that translate to the same CDR3. This chain joins TRBV6-5 and TRBJ1-3, with D hard to call. This CDR3 comprises 14 residues. Germline V gene sequence: CDR1 MNHEY, CDR2 SVGAGI. The V end lost 8 bases, the J end lost 0 bases, and 11 bases lay between the germline ends. The CDR3 region is CASSRGDSGNTIYF. As DNA, the CDR3 is TGTGCCAGCTCCCGCGGGGACTCTGGAAACACCATATATTTT.

The chain joins TRBV10-1 to TRBJ1-1; D unclear. CDR3 size: 13 residues. Trimming removed 8 bases from V and 0 bases from J, with 10 bases in between. Germline V gene lookup returns CDR1 WNHNN and CDR2 SYGVQD (reference sequence). CDR3 sequence reads: CASSRNMNTEAFF. The CDR3 bases are TGCGCCAGCTCGAGGAATATGAACACTGAAGCTTTCTTT.

The genes are TRBV11-2 and TRBJ2-7; 10 bases are shared with TRBD2. Germline values: CDR1 SGHAT, CDR2 FQNNGV. The CDR3 loop spans 15 amino acids. Trimming removed 5 bases from V and 1 base from J; junction bases left unmatched: 5. The CDR3 DNA reads TGTGCCAGCAGCCTTTGGACTAGCGGTTCCTACGAGCAGTACTTC. Its translation is CASSLWTSGSYEQYF.

A word on this clone: A read error may produce the germline difference seen at one junction end. V is TRBV5-1 and J is TRBJ1-1; TRBD1 matches at 7 bases. The CDR3 totals 17 residues. CDR1 and CDR2 from the germline V gene are SGHRS and YFSETQ. The CDR3 here is CASRFGTARSLKTEAFF. The DNA for the CDR3 is TGCGCCAGCAGGTTCGGGACAGCCCGCTCTTTGAAGACTGAAGCTTTCTTT.

This clone occurred a few times. The genes are TRBV19 and TRBJ1-2; no clear D. The CDR3 runs 13 residues. Trimming stripped 2 bases from V and 4 bases from J, with 8 bases between. Germline V gene sequence: CDR1 LNHDA, CDR2 SQIVND (reference sequence). CDR3 amino acids: CASSILYSYGYTF. The CDR3 DNA reads TGTGCCAGTAGTATACTGTATTCCTATGGCTACACCTTC.